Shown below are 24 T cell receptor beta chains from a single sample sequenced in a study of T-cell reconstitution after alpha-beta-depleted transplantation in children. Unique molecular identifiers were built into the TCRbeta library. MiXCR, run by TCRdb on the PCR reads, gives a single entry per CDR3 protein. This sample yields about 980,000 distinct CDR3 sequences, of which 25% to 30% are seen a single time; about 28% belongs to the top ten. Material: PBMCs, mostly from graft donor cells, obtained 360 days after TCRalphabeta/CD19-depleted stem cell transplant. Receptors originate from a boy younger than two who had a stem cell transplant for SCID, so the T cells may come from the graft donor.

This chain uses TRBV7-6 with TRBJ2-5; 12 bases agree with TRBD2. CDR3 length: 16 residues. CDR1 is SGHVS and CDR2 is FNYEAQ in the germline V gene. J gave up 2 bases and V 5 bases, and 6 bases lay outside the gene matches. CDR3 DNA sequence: TGTGCCAGCAGCCAACGACTAGCGGGGGAGCAAGAGACCCAGTACTTC. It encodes CASSQRLAGEQETQYF.

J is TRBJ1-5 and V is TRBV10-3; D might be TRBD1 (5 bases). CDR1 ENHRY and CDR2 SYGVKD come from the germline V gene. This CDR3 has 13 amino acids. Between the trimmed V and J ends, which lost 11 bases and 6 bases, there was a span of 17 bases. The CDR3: CAYPNRRCQPQHF. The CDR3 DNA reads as TGTGCCTACCCGAACAGGCGGTGTCAGCCCCAGCATTTT.

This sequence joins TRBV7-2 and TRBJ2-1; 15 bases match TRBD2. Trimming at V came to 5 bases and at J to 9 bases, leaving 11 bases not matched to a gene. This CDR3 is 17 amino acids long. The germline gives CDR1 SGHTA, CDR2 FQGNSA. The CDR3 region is CASSQPGLAGGKGEQFF. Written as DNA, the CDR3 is TGTGCCAGCAGCCAACCGGGACTAGCGGGGGGCAAGGGTGAGCAGTTCTTC.

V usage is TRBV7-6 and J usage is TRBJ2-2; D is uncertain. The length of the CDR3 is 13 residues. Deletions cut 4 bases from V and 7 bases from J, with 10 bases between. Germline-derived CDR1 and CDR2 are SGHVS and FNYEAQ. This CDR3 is CASSYRLIGELFF. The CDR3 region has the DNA TGTGCCAGCAGCTACCGACTCATCGGGGAGCTGTTTTTT.

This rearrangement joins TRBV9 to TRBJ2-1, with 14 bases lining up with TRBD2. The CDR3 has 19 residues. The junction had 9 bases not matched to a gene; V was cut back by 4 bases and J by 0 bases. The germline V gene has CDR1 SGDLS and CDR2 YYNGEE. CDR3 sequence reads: CASSPGLAGGPSSYNEQFF. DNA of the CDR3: TGTGCCAGCAGCCCAGGACTAGCGGGGGGCCCCAGCTCCTACAATGAGCAGTTCTTC.

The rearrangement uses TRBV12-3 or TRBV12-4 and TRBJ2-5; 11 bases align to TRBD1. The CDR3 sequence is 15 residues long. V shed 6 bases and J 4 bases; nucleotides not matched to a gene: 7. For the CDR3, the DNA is TGTGCCAGCAGAGAGGACAGGGGGCGACGAGAGACCCAGTACTTC. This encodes CASREDRGRRETQYF.

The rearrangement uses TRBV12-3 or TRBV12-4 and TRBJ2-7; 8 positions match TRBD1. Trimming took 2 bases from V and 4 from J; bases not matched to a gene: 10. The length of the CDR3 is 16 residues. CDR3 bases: TGTGCCAGCAGTTTACGACGACAGGGGCGTCTTTACGAGCAGTACTTC. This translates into CASSLRRQGRLYEQYF.

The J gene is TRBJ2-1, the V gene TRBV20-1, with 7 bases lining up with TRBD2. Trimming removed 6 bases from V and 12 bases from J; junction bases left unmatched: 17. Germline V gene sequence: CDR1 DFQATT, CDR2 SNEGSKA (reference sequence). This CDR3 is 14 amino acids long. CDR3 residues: CSAPSGEPFVGQFF. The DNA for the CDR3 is TGCAGTGCACCGAGCGGGGAACCTTTCGTCGGGCAGTTCTTC.

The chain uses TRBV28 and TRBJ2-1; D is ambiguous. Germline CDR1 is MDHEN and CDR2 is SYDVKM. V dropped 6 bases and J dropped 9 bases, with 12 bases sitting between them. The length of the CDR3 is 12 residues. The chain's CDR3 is CASSQRVLEQFF. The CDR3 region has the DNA TGTGCCAGCAGCCAACGGGTGCTTGAGCAGTTCTTC.

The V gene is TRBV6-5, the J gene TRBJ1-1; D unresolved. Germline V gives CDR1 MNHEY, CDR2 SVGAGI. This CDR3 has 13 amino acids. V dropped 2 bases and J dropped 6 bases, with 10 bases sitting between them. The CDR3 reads CASSYRIDSEAFF. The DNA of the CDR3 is TGTGCCAGCAGTTACCGCATAGACTCTGAAGCTTTCTTT.

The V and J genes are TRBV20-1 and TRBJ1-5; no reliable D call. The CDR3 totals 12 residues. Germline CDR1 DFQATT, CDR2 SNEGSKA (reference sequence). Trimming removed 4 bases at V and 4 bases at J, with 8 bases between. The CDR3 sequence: CSAININQPQHF. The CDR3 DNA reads TGCAGTGCTATCAACATAAATCAGCCCCAGCATTTT.

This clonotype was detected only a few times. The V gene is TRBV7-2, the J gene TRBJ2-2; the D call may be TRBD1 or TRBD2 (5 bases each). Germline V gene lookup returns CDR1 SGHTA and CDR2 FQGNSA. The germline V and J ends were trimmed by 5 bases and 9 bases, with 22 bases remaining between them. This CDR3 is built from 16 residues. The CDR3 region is CASSPRRLMGTRELFF. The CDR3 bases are TGTGCCAGCAGCCCCCGGAGACTAATGGGGACCCGGGAGCTGTTTTTT. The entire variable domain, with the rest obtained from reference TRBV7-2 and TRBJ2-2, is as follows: GAGVSQSPSNKVTEKGKDVELRCDPISGHTALYWYRQSLGQGLEFLIYFQGNSAPDKSGLPSDRFSAERTGGSVSTLTIQRTQQEDSAVYLCASSPRRLMGTRELFFGEGSRLTVL.

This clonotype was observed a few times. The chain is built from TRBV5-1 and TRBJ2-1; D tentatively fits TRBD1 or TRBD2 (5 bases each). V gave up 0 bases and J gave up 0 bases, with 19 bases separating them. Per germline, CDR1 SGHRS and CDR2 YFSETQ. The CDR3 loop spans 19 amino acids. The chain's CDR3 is CASSLAWDDRGVSYNEQFF. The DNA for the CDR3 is TGCGCCAGCAGCTTGGCTTGGGATGACAGAGGGGTCTCCTACAATGAGCAGTTCTTC.

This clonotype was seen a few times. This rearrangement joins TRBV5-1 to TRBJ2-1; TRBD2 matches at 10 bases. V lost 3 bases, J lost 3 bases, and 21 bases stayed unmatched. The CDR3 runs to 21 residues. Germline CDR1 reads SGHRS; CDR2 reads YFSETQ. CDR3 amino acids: CASSSIPKYSGGLPFYNEQFF. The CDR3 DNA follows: TGCGCCAGCAGCTCTATCCCTAAATATAGCGGGGGGCTTCCCTTCTACAATGAGCAGTTCTTC. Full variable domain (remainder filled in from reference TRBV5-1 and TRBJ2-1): KAGVTQTPRYLIKTRGQQVTLSCSPISGHRSVSWYQQTPGQGLQFLFEYFSETQRNKGNFPGRFSGRQFSNSRSEMNVSTLELGDSALYLCASSSIPKYSGGLPFYNEQFFGPGTRLTVL.

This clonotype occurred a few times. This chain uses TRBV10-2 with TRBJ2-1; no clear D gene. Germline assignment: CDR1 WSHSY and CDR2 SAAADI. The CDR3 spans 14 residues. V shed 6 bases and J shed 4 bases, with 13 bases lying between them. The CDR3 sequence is CASRVRSYYNEQFF. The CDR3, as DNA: TGCGCCAGCAGGGTTAGGAGCTATTACAATGAGCAGTTCTTC.

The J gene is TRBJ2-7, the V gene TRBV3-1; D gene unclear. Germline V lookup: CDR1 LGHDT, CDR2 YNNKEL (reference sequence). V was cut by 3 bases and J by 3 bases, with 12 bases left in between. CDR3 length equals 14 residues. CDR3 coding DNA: TGTGCCAGCAGCCAGGACGGTCCCCTCTACGAGCAGTACTTC. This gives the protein CASSQDGPLYEQYF.

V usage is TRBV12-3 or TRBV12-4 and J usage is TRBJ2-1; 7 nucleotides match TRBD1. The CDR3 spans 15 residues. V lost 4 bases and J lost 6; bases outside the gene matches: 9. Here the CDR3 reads CASSWGQKRVNEQFF. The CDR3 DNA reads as TGTGCCAGCAGTTGGGGACAGAAAAGGGTCAATGAGCAGTTCTTC.

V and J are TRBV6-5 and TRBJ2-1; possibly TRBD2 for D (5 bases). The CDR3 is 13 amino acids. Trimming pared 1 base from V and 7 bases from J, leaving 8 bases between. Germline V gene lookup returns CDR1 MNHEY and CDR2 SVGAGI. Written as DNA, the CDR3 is TGTGCCAGCAGTTACTGGTCGGGGAATGAGCAGTTCTTC. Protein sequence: CASSYWSGNEQFF.

CDR3 sequence reads: CASSPLGTENTGELFF. The CDR3 bases are TGCGCCAGCAGCCCTCTCGGGACAGAGAACACCGGGGAGCTGTTTTTT. The chain carries TRBV4-1 and TRBJ2-2, with TRBD1 matching over 7 bases. The CDR3 extends over 16 amino acids. Germline lookup yields CDR1 MGHRA and CDR2 YSYEKL. Unmatched junction bases numbered 6, after V lost 4 bases and J lost 1 base.

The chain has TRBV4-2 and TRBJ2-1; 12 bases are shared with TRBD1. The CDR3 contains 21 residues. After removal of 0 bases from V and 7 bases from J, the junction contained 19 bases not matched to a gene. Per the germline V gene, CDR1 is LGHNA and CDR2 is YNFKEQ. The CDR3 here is CASSQDRMTGTGGFWNNEQFF. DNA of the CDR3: TGTGCCAGCAGCCAAGATAGGATGACCGGGACAGGGGGCTTCTGGAATAATGAGCAGTTCTTC.

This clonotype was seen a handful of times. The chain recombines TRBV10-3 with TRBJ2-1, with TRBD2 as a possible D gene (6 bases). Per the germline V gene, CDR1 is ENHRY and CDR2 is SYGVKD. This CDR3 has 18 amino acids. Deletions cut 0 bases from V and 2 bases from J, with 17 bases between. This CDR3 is CAISESALTRDPYNEQFF. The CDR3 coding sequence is TGTGCCATCAGTGAGTCCGCTTTGACTAGGGACCCCTACAATGAGCAGTTCTTC.

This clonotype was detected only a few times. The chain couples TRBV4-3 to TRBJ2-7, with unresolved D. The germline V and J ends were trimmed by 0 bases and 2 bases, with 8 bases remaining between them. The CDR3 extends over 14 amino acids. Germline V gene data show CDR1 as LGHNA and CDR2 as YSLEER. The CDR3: CASSQEAGTYEQYF. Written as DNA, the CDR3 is TGCGCCAGCAGCCAAGAAGCAGGAACCTACGAGCAGTACTTC.

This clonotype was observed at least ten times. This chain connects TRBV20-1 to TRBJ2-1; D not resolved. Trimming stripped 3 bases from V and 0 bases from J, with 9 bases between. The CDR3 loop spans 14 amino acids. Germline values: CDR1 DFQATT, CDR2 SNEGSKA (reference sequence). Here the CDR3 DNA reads TGCAGTGCTAGGGCAGGCCTCTCCTACAATGAGCAGTTCTTC. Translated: CSARAGLSYNEQFF.

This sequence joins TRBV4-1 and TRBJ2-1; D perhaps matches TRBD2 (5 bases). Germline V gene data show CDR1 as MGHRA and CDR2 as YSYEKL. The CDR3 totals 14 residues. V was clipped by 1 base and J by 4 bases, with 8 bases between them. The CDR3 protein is CASSQVLEYNEQFF. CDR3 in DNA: TGCGCCAGCAGCCAAGTACTAGAGTACAATGAGCAGTTCTTC.